Below, 8 T cell receptor beta chains from the same sample are listed, as sequenced in a study of blood T cell repertoires in COVID-19. Clones were sequenced by immunoSEQ multiplex PCR, and TCRdb holds only the in-frame ones, with some missing. The sample has approximately 91,000 clones, over 75% seen once; the top ten hold over 6.5%. The sequenced sample was peripheral blood. These receptors were taken from a man aged 65-85 years with acute or convalescent COVID-19.

J is TRBJ2-2 and V is TRBV19, with a tentative D call TRBD1 (5 bases). V was cut by 5 bases and J by 1 base, with 14 bases left in between. Germline V gene sequence: CDR1 LNHDA, CDR2 SQIVND (reference sequence). The CDR3 length is 16 residues. CDR3 in amino acids: CASSDFGQRNTGELFF. For the CDR3, the DNA is TGTGCCAGTAGTGACTTTGGACAAAGGAACACCGGGGAGCTGTTTTTT.

CDR3 in amino acids: CASSLGETEAFF. In nucleotides, the CDR3 is TGTGCCAGCAGCTTAGGGGAGACTGAAGCTTTCTTT. The chain uses TRBV7-9 and TRBJ1-1; unclear D gene. There are 12 residues in the CDR3. Germline CDR1 reads SEHNR; CDR2 reads FQNEAQ (reference sequence). V gave up 1 base and J gave up 5 bases, with 5 bases separating them.

This clone was seen more than once but under ten times. This rearrangement joins TRBV10-2 to TRBJ2-7, with 9 positions matching TRBD2. The CDR3 consists of 14 residues. Germline V gene data show CDR1 as WSHSY and CDR2 as SAAADI. J gave up 2 bases and V 5 bases, and 4 bases lay outside the gene matches. The CDR3 coding sequence is TGCGCCAGCAGTAGCGGGGGGACCGCCTACGAGCAGTACGTC. Protein sequence: CASSSGGTAYEQYV.

This clone was detected only once. This chain links TRBV19 with TRBJ2-1; a possible D gene is TRBD1 (5 bases). The length of the CDR3 is 17 residues. Trimming left V 3 bases short and J 0 bases short, with 15 bases between. CDR1 and CDR2 from the germline V gene are LNHDA and SQIVND (reference sequence). The CDR3: CASSIIQGRSSYNEQFF. As DNA, the CDR3 is TGTGCCAGTAGTATTATCCAGGGTAGGAGCTCCTACAATGAGCAGTTCTTC.

The J gene is TRBJ2-7, the V gene TRBV28, with 8 bases identical to TRBD1. V was pared by 5 bases and J by 0 bases, with 9 bases of the junction left unmatched. The CDR3 length is 16 residues. The germline CDR1 and CDR2 sequences are MDHEN and SYDVKM. CDR3 sequence: CASSPPAGGLSYEQYF. The CDR3 bases are TGTGCCAGCAGTCCCCCAGCAGGGGGCCTCTCCTACGAGCAGTACTTC.

This clone was counted only a few times. This specimen includes other DNA sequences encoding the same CDR3. The chain combines TRBV19 with TRBJ1-3, with D possibly matching TRBD1 (6 bases). This CDR3 is 16 amino acids long. The V and J ends lost 3 bases and 0 bases respectively, with 12 bases between them. Germline V CDR1 and CDR2: LNHDA, SQIVND (reference sequence). The CDR3 coding sequence is TGTGCCAGTAGTATTCGGACAGCAAGCTCTGGAAACACCATATATTTT. It encodes CASSIRTASSGNTIYF.

This clone has a handful of counts. This chain uses TRBV9 with TRBJ1-2; TRBD1 might be the D (5 bases). The V gene's germline CDR1 is SGDLS and CDR2 YYNGEE. V dropped 4 bases and J dropped 2 bases, with 21 bases sitting between them. The CDR3 is made up of 17 amino acids. CDR3 in DNA: TGTGCCAGCAGCAACTTCGATATGGGGGGGAGAAACTATGGCTACACCTTC. Amino acids: CASSNFDMGGRNYGYTF.

This clone was counted a few times. The chain couples TRBV2 to TRBJ2-7; 7 nucleotides agree with TRBD1. This CDR3 is 13 amino acids long. Germline V lookup: CDR1 SNHLY, CDR2 FYNNEI. The V and J ends lost 3 bases and 6 bases, in that order; junction bases with no gene match: 5. Written as DNA, the CDR3 is TGTGCCAGCAGTGAGGGACAGAGACTCGAGCAGTACGTC. This encodes CASSEGQRLEQYV.